This note documents a single T cell receptor (beta chain) sequence. Its antigen specificity is not known. No much larger clone is present one base from it, and per-base qualities are unavailable. This entry belongs to a study of tissue T cells after allogeneic stem cell transplantation (dated by TCRdb to between 2021 and 2024). Regarding the research as a whole: When multiple samples of a tissue existed, pathologist review of H&E sections prioritized samples with histologically apparent lymphocytes for sequencing. TCR beta repertoires were profiled across many tissues obtained from research autopsies of patients with and without GVHD, as well as in mouse models of GVHD. The human arm was a prospective observational study without blinding or randomization.

The paper as a whole reports these results and caveats: Only a few T cell clones appeared in more than one patient, yet motif-based clustering showed tissue-specific repertoire signatures that were shared between patients. In both patients and mice, T cells from blood and spleen covered only a limited part of the TCR repertoire found in tissues. The study did not establish which tissue TCRs were alloreactive or antigen-specific, and some clones may have been host cells that persisted. For the non-GVHD comparator patients, no blood samples were available. The patient cohort was small and clinically heterogeneous, and sampling depth was acknowledged as a limitation. Within patients, how anatomically similar tissues were was a major factor shaping TCR repertoire composition, regardless of disease or transplant status.

Library preparation was by the immunoSEQ multiplex PCR assay. TCRbeta CDR3 sequencing was performed at survey depth by Adaptive Biotechnologies, and CDR3 sequences, V/J genes, productive frequency and template counts were reported. Amplification of TCR beta CDR3 regions started from genomic DNA instead of RNA. The authors processed their data as follows. Pairwise repertoire overlap between tissues was quantified with Jensen-Shannon divergence, where 1 means complete divergence and 0 identical. Tissues were clustered by single-linkage agglomerative hierarchical clustering of pairwise JSD values and displayed as dendrograms. GLIPH2 was applied to all patient samples using simulation_depth 1000, kmer_min_depth 3, and cdr3_length_cutoff 8, and only groups with more than two unique CDR3s were retained. A standardized tissue-overlap score extrapolated Jaccard GLIPH-group overlap across patients to a standard repertoire size of 1000 clones. Linear mixed-effect models, with tissue as a fixed effect and individual as a random effect, were used to test how diversity related to clinical or experimental variables. TCRdb limited this immuneACCESS table to in-frame rearrangements with V and J called. A share of clones is missing; checked studies link under half to unresolved V genes, and the rest is unexplained. D and trimming were read from the DNA, whereas the V and J calls and clone size are those reported in that table. The sample has approximately 4,000 clones on record, approximately 70% of them singletons. Approximately 6.9% of the sample belongs to the ten largest clones.

The CDR3 starts with the cysteine, ends with the phenylalanine, and has 14 residues. The DNA shown is the 42-base CDR3, in frame from base 1. V lost 2 bases and J lost 8 bases; the stretch between them is 13 bases long. CDR1 is given as MNHEY and CDR2 as SMNVEV, both from the germline V gene (reference sequence). What the time point label conveys for this sample: human tissue collected at research (rapid) autopsy. Three non-HCT comparator patients who had other cancers, at least five GI tract samples, and no known GI disease at death were chosen retrospectively. After a median post-mortem interval of roughly 9.9 hours, the autopsy tissues collected included GI sites spanning esophagus to rectum, along with liver, skin and lymphoid organs including spleen. Each autopsy specimen was bisected, with one portion flash-frozen in liquid nitrogen and the remainder formalin-fixed, and the outer muscle layers of GI specimens were removed. Genomic DNA was extracted from frozen tissues using the Mag-Bind Blood & Tissue DNA HDQ 96 Kit on a Chemagic 360 or the DNeasy Blood & Tissue Kit. Extracted DNA was further purified with the Genomic DNA Clean & Concentrator-25 kit because of concern about red blood cell contamination.

The sample was left colon tissue, taken at autopsy. This sequence originates from a male donor aged 60 or over with lung cancer. In this chain, TRBV27 is recombined with TRBJ2-1; tentative D gene TRBD1, with 6 bases matching. The encoded CDR3 is CASSLRDGQHEQFF. The nucleotides read TGTGCCAGCAGTTTAAGGGACGGACAGCATGAGCAGTTCTTC.